The rows below give T cell receptor beta chains drawn from one sample of a study of blood T cells in healthy people across ages. TCRdb itself ran the 5' RACE reads through MiXCR, one entry per CDR3 protein. The sample contains roughly 1,700,000 distinct CDR3 sequences, 25% to 30% of which appear only once. Input material: blood. The receptors stem from a woman aged 25-40 years in good health. CDR3s include the opening cysteine and the closing phenylalanine or tryptophan. A D gene is named only where the DNA matches it firmly. Clone size, where shown, is once, few, many, or a class for clones that have expanded.

TRBD2	TRBV11-2	.	TRBJ2-3	CASSLGGGARSTDTQYF	TGTGCCAGCAGCTTAGGCGGGGGGGCCCGAAGCACAGATACGCAGTATTTT
.	TRBV12-3/TRBV12-4	.	TRBJ2-1	CASSWRSGSYNDQFF	TGTGCCAGCAGCTGGAGATCCGGAAGCTACAATGATCAGTTCTTC
TRBD2	TRBV29-1	.	TRBJ2-5	CSVGGGGVTLQETQYF	TGCAGCGTTGGTGGGGGGGGTGTAACCCTCCAAGAGACCCAGTACTTC
.	TRBV19	few	TRBJ2-3	CASSPYHSSTDTQYF	TGTGCCAGTAGTCCGTATCATTCTAGCACAGATACGCAGTATTTT
.	TRBV12-3/TRBV12-4	many	TRBJ2-1	CASSFQESLGEQFF	TGTGCCAGCAGTTTTCAGGAATCCCTCGGTGAGCAGTTCTTC
TRBD1	TRBV4-1	few	TRBJ2-1	CASSQTSGTGSISAYNEQFF	TGCGCCAGCAGCCAAACCTCCGGGACAGGGTCAATAAGTGCCTACAATGAGCAGTTCTTC
.	TRBV11-1	many	TRBJ2-2	CASSFGQTNTGELFF	TGTGCCAGCAGCTTCGGGCAGACCAACACCGGGGAGCTGTTTTTT
.	TRBV6-5	.	TRBJ1-5	CASGQGVNQPQHF	TGTGCCAGCGGGCAGGGAGTCAATCAGCCCCAGCATTTT
TRBD2	TRBV20-1	.	TRBJ2-1	CSAAGLADYLSYNEQFF	TGCAGTGCCGCGGGACTAGCGGATTACCTCTCCTACAATGAGCAGTTCTTC
TRBD1	TRBV2	.	TRBJ2-6	CASLNQGAGSGANVLTF	TGTGCCAGCCTAAACCAGGGGGCTGGGTCTGGGGCCAACGTCCTGACTTTC
.	TRBV7-6	few	TRBJ2-1	CASSLTEPGADEQFF	TGTGCCAGCAGCCTTACCGAGCCGGGTGCCGATGAGCAGTTCTTC
.	TRBV7-2	once	TRBJ1-1	CVSSLTPGYTEAFF	TGTGTCAGCAGCCTCACCCCCGGTTACACTGAAGCTTTCTTT
.	TRBV9	few	TRBJ2-5	CASSVNHLGETQYF	TGTGCCAGCAGCGTAAATCACTTGGGGGAGACCCAGTACTTC
TRBD1	TRBV5-5	many	TRBJ2-4	CASSLVPGTGVKNIQYF	TGTGCCAGCAGCTTGGTCCCCGGGACAGGGGTCAAAAACATTCAGTACTTC
TRBD2	TRBV14	many	TRBJ2-3	CASSQTRGVSTQYF	TGTGCCAGCAGCCAAACACGGGGGGTCAGTACGCAGTATTTT
TRBD1	TRBV13	many	TRBJ2-7	CASSPGTGGRYEQYF	TGTGCCAGCAGCCCCGGGACAGGGGGGAGATACGAGCAGTACTTC
.	TRBV11-2	.	TRBJ2-3	CASSPVAGGSTDTLYF	.
.	TRBV20-1	.	TRBJ1-5	CSARGQHQNSNQPQHF	TGCAGTGCTAGAGGACAGCACCAGAATAGCAATCAGCCCCAGCATTTT
TRBD1	TRBV12-3/TRBV12-4	few	TRBJ1-6	CASRRGQRLTSSPLHF	TGTGCCAGCAGGCGGGGACAGCGGTTAACTTCTTCACCCCTCCACTTT
.	TRBV6-4	few	TRBJ2-3	CASSEEGLTTDTQYF	TGTGCCAGCAGTGAGGAGGGACTGACCACAGATACGCAGTATTTT
.	TRBV2	.	TRBJ2-7	CASRGERLTYEQYF	TGTGCCAGCAGGGGGGAACGGCTTACCTACGAGCAGTACTTC
.	TRBV27	.	TRBJ1-6	CASSSVGLYNSPLHF	TGTGCCAGCAGTTCGGTAGGGCTCTATAATTCACCCCTCCACTTT
.	TRBV6-5	.	TRBJ2-3	CASSRGSEVGDTQYF	TGTGCCAGCAGTCGGGGGTCGGAGGTGGGAGATACGCAGTATTTT
.	TRBV5-1	.	TRBJ2-6	CASSLVLNLRQAGANVLTF	TGTGCCAGCAGCTTGGTGCTCAACCTTCGACAGGCTGGGGCCAACGTCCTGACTTTC
.	TRBV25-1	few	TRBJ2-7	CASSDFGRGSSYEQYF	TGTGCCAGCAGTGATTTCGGCCGGGGCAGCTCCTACGAGCAGTACTTC
.	TRBV27	.	TRBJ2-1	CASQRQRAADEQFF	TGTGCCAGTCAGCGACAGAGGGCAGCGGATGAGCAGTTCTTC
.	TRBV24-1	once	TRBJ1-2	CATRDTDWGGYTF	TGTGCCACCAGGGACACGGACTGGGGTGGCTACACCTTC
.	TRBV5-1	many	TRBJ1-1	CASSWSGRGSEAFF	TGCGCCAGCAGCTGGAGCGGCAGGGGATCGGAAGCTTTCTTT
.	TRBV6-5	many	TRBJ2-4	CASSQGQPAKNIQYF	TGTGCCAGCAGCCAAGGACAGCCAGCCAAAAACATTCAGTACTTC
.	TRBV18	many	TRBJ2-7	CASSPRDTPREQYF	TGTGCCAGCTCACCAAGGGACACTCCTCGGGAGCAGTACTTC
TRBD1	TRBV12-3/TRBV12-4	few	TRBJ2-5	CASSLWDRRETQYF	TGTGCCAGCAGTCTCTGGGACAGGAGGGAGACCCAGTACTTC
.	TRBV7-2	few	TRBJ2-3	CASSSSVGTDTQYF	TGTGCCAGCAGCTCTAGCGTGGGCACAGATACGCAGTATTTT
.	TRBV7-6	many	TRBJ2-7	CASSSRLEPNEQYF	TGTGCCAGCAGCTCGCGACTAGAGCCCAACGAGCAGTACTTC
TRBD1	TRBV12-3/TRBV12-4	many	TRBJ1-2	CASSRRGLGGYTF	TGTGCCAGCAGTCGCAGGGGGCTGGGTGGCTACACCTTC
.	TRBV7-8	.	TRBJ1-4	CASSLPSATNEKLFF	TGTGCCAGCAGCTTACCAAGTGCAACTAATGAAAAACTGTTTTTT
.	TRBV5-4	.	TRBJ2-3	CASSAGLSSTDTQYF	TGTGCCAGCAGCGCCGGACTGTCTAGCACAGATACGCAGTATTTT
.	TRBV28	few	TRBJ1-4	CASSFIFNEKLFF	TGTGCCAGCAGTTTCATTTTTAATGAAAAACTGTTTTTT
.	TRBV27	.	TRBJ2-2	CASSFSVGPRGGELFF	TGTGCCAGCAGTTTTTCCGTTGGCCCGAGGGGCGGGGAGCTGTTTTTT
TRBD2	TRBV5-1	few	TRBJ2-1	CASSLPRTSGNNEQFF	TGCGCCAGCAGCTTACCCCGGACTAGCGGAAACAATGAGCAGTTCTTC
.	TRBV5-1	few	TRBJ2-3	CASSLLIRDTQYF	TGCGCCAGCAGCTTGCTAATTAGAGATACGCAGTATTTT
.	TRBV7-9	.	TRBJ1-1	CASIPGSGVTEAFF	TGTGCCAGCATCCCGGGATCGGGGGTCACTGAAGCTTTCTTT
.	TRBV7-3	.	TRBJ2-3	CAIGDLGTDTQYF	TGTGCCATCGGGGACCTTGGCACAGATACGCAGTATTTT
.	TRBV12-3/TRBV12-4	few	TRBJ2-3	CASMSTADRTDTQYF	TGTGCCAGCATGTCCACTGCGGACCGCACAGATACGCAGTATTTT
TRBD2	TRBV28	.	TRBJ2-1	CTSSLASGNNEQFF	TGTACCAGCAGTTTGGCTAGCGGTAACAATGAGCAGTTCTTC
.	TRBV6-5	many	TRBJ1-1	CASSRGGTEAFF	TGTGCCAGCAGCCGTGGGGGCACTGAAGCTTTCTTT
.	TRBV20-1	many	TRBJ2-4	CSAALHSGGEQYF	TGCAGTGCCGCACTACACTCGGGCGGGGAGCAGTACTTC
.	TRBV12-3/TRBV12-4	.	TRBJ2-5	CASSFSPLAYETQYF	TGTGCCAGCAGTTTTTCCCCCCTAGCATACGAGACCCAGTACTTC
.	TRBV20-1	.	TRBJ1-2	CSASNGHGFTF	TGCAGTGCTAGTAACGGACATGGCTTCACCTTC